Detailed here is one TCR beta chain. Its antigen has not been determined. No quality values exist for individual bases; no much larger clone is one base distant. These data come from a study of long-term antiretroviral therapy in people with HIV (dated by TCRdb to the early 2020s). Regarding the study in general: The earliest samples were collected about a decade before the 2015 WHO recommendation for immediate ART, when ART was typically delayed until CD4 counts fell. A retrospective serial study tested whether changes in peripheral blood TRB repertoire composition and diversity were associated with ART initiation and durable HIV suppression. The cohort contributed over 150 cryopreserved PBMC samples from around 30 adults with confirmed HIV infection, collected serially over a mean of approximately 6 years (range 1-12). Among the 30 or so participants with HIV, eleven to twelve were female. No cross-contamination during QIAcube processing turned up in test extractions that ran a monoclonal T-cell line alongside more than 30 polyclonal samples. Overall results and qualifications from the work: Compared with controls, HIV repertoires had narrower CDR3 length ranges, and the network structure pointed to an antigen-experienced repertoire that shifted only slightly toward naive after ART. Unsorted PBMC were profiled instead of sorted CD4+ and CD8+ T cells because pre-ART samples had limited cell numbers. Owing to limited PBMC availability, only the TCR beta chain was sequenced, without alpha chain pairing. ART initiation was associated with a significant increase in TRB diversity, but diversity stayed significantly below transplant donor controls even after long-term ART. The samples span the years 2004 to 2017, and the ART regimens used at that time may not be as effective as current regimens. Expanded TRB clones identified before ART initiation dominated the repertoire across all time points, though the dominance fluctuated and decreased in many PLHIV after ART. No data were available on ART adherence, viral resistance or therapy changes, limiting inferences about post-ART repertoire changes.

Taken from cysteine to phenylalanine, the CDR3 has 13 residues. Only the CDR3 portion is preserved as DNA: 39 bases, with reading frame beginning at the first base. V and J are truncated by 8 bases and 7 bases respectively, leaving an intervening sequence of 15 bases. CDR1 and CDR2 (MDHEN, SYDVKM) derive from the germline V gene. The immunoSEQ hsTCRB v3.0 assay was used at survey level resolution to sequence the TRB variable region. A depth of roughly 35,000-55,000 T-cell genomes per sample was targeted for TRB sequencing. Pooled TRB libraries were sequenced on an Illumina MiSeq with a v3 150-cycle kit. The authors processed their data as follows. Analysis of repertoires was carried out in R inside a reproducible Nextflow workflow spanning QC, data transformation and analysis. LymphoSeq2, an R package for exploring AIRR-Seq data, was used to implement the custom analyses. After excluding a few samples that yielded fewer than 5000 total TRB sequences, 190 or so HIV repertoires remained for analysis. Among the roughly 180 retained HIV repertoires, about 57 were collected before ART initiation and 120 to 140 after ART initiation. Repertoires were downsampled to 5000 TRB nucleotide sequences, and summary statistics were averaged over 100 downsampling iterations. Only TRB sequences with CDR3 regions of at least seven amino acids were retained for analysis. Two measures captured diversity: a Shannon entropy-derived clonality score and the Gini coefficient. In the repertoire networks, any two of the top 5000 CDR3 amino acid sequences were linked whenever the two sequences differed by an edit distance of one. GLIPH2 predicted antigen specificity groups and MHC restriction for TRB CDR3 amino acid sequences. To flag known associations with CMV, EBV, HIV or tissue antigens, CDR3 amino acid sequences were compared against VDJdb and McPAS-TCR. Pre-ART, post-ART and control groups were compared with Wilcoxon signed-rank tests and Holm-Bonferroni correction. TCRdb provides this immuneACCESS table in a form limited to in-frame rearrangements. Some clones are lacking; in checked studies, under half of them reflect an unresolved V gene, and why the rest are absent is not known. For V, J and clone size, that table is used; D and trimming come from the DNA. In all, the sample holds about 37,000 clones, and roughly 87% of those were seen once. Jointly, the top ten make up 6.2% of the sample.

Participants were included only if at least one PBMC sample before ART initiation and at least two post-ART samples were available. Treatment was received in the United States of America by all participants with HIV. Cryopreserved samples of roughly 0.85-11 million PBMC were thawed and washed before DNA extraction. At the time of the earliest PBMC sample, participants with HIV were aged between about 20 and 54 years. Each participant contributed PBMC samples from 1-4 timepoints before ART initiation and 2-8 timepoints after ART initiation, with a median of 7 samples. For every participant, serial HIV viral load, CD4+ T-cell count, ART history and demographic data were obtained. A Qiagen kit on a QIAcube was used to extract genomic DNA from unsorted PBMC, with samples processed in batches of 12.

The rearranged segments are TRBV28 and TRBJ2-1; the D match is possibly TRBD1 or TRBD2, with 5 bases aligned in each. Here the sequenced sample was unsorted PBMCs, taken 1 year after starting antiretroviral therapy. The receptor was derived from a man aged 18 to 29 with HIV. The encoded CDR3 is CASSGTPLNEQFF. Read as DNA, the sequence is TGTGCCAGCTCCGGGACGCCGTTGAATGAGCAGTTCTTC.